This T cell receptor beta chain was found in a study of blood T cell repertoires in COVID-19. Enrolled during active infection, Seattle patients were then followed longitudinally. CDR3 size: 15 residues. The V gene lost 4 bases and the J gene lost 4 bases, with 15 bases spanning the gap. Germline CDR1 reads SGHTA; CDR2 reads FQGNSA. Original methodology: Amplification of reference gene primers provided the estimated nucleated cell counts. Some clones are missing from TCRdb's copy, which holds only in-frame ones; the method was immunoSEQ multiplex PCR. That table furnishes V, J and clone size, whereas the DNA furnished D and trimming. The data contain some 350,000 clones, about 87% of them singletons.

The sequencing input was peripheral blood. The chain combines TRBV7-2 with TRBJ2-3; TRBD2 might be the D (6 bases). This TCR was sampled from a woman aged 45-60 years with COVID-19, enrolled during active disease. CDR3 sequence (DNA): TGTGCCAGCAGCTCCCGGGACTCACGGGCAGATACGCAGTATTTT. The encoded protein is CASSSRDSRADTQYF.